This T cell receptor beta chain was recorded in a study of T cell repertoires in cytomegalovirus infection. CDR1 and CDR2 (germline): SGHAT, FQDESV (reference sequence). V trimming: 8 bases; J trimming: 5 bases; junction bases outside the gene matches: 12. The length of the CDR3 is 15 residues. About this clonotype itself: The antigen is not known.

One entry per CDR3 protein results from TCRdb running MiXCR on the reads. Of approximately 100,000 distinct CDR3 sequences listed, around 30% were seen once; the top ten hold 80% to 90%. The TCR sequence derives from a human donor in good health (CMV status not recorded). Some clones in this sample may be carry-over from other donors' samples. V is TRBV11-1 and J is TRBJ2-1, with 7 positions matching TRBD1. Specimen: CD8+ T cells from cultured PBMCs, collected from culture after CMV antigen stimulation. The CDR3 here is CASQGRGPFNNEQFF. In nucleotides, the CDR3 is TGTGCCAGCCAAGGAAGGGGGCCCTTCAACAATGAGCAGTTCTTC. Combining the CDR3 with reference TRBV11-1 and TRBJ2-1 gives the whole variable domain EAEVAQSPRYKITEKSQAVAFWCDPISGHATLYWYRQILGQGPELLVQFQDESVVDDSQLPKDRFSAERLKGVDSTLKIQPAELGDSAMYLCASQGRGPFNNEQFFGPGTRLTVL.